One and the same sample provided the 29 T cell receptor beta chains below, sequenced in a study of blood T cell repertoires in COVID-19. Data came from immunoSEQ multiplex PCR; TCRdb stores just in-frame clones and leaves some out. The repertoire includes around 320,000 clones, roughly 90% of them detected once, and less than 3.5% sits in the top ten. Sequencing input: PBMCs or T cells enriched from blood (not recorded which). The receptors were gathered from a woman aged 50 to 60 who had been exposed to COVID-19.

The genes are TRBV27 and TRBJ1-1; D uncertain. V lost 8 bases to trimming and J lost 1 base, with 11 bases between them. The germline V gene has CDR1 MNHEY and CDR2 SMNVEV (reference sequence). The CDR3 is 13 residues long. Here the CDR3 DNA reads TGTGCCAGCCGCGCCCGGGGGAACACTGAAGCTTTCTTT. It is translated as CASRARGNTEAFF.

The chain links TRBV29-1 to TRBJ2-7, with 10 nucleotides matching TRBD1. This CDR3 comprises 14 residues. V lost 1 base to trimming and J lost 4 bases; unmatched junction nucleotides: 4. Germline CDR1 SQVTM, CDR2 ANQGSEA. The CDR3 loop is CSVEGGQGRYEQYF. CDR3 DNA: TGCAGCGTTGAAGGGGGACAGGGGCGGTACGAGCAGTACTTC.

This clone was observed a handful of times. This chain uses TRBV24-1 with TRBJ1-1; 8 bases are a match to TRBD1. V was clipped by 7 bases and J by 5 bases; unmatched bases: 11. The CDR3 has 15 residues. Germline V gives CDR1 KGHDR, CDR2 SFDVKD. The CDR3 spells CATRSSTGAGTEAFF. The CDR3 bases are TGTGCCACCAGGTCATCGACAGGGGCGGGAACTGAAGCTTTCTTT.

The chain carries TRBV27 and TRBJ2-7; TRBD2 aligns across 8 bases. This CDR3 has 16 amino acids. V lost 4 bases to trimming and J lost 2 bases; unmatched junction nucleotides: 10. CDR1 and CDR2 (germline): MNHEY, SMNVEV (reference sequence). CDR3 coding DNA: TGTGCCAGCAGTTCGTTCCCCGCGGGGGGCACCTACGAGCAGTACTTC. Its translation: CASSSFPAGGTYEQYF.

The chain is built from TRBV19 and TRBJ2-2, with D perhaps matching TRBD2 (7 bases). Trimming cost V 6 bases and J 6 bases, with 20 bases left between them. This CDR3 comprises 16 residues. The germline V gene has CDR1 LNHDA and CDR2 SQIVND (reference sequence). The CDR3 sequence: CASSRWGLGGAGELFF. The CDR3 region has the DNA TGTGCCAGTAGCAGATGGGGCCTAGGGGGGGCCGGGGAGCTGTTTTTT.

The chain combines TRBV5-1 with TRBJ2-3, with a tentative D call TRBD2 (6 bases). The germline V and J ends were trimmed by 2 bases and 1 base, with 17 bases remaining between them. The CDR3 totals 17 residues. Germline V gene data show CDR1 as SGHRS and CDR2 as YFSETQ. CDR3 sequence reads: CASSLAPRGIGTDTQYF. The CDR3 DNA reads TGCGCCAGCAGCTTAGCCCCCCGGGGGATCGGCACAGATACGCAGTATTTT.

The V call is TRBV3-1 (or the pseudogene TRBV3-2), the J call TRBJ1-5, with D uncertain. The CDR3 has 15 residues. In germline, CDR1 is LGHDT, CDR2 YNNKEL (reference sequence). V was cut by 0 bases and J by 6 bases, with 12 bases left in between. CDR3 protein: CASSQDSGEGQPQHF. The CDR3 region has the DNA TGTGCCAGCAGCCAAGACTCCGGGGAGGGTCAGCCCCAGCATTTT.

The rearrangement uses TRBV5-1 and TRBJ2-3; D gene uncertain. Germline CDR1 SGHRS, CDR2 YFSETQ. The V gene lost 5 bases and the J gene lost 4 bases, with 5 bases spanning the gap. This CDR3 contains 11 residues. This CDR3 is CASRESDTQYF. As DNA, the CDR3 is TGCGCCAGCAGAGAGTCAGATACGCAGTATTTT.

This sequence joins TRBV28 and TRBJ1-2; 8 bases match TRBD1. The CDR3 has 14 residues. The germline V gene has CDR1 MDHEN and CDR2 SYDVKM. Germline trimming cut 8 bases from V and 4 bases from J; bases unmatched to any gene: 9. The CDR3 protein is CASGRQDRVYGYTF. The CDR3 coding sequence is TGTGCCAGCGGCCGCCAGGACAGGGTCTATGGCTACACCTTC.

The table lists this clone with a few counts. This chain connects TRBV6-5 to TRBJ1-1; maybe TRBD1 (5 bases). V lost 6 bases to trimming and J lost 8 bases, with 13 bases between them. There are 12 residues in the CDR3. Germline V CDR1 and CDR2: MNHEY, SVGAGI. The chain's CDR3 is CASRDTPSEAFF. The CDR3 coding sequence is TGTGCCAGCAGGGACACCCCGTCCGAAGCTTTCTTT.

The chain joins TRBV28 to TRBJ2-3, with D perhaps matching TRBD2 (6 bases). Germline loops: CDR1 MDHEN, CDR2 SYDVKM. The CDR3 runs to 16 residues. The V and J ends lost 4 bases and 3 bases respectively, with 17 bases between them. DNA for the CDR3: TGTGCCAGCAGTTCTGACTCGGGGGAGGAGACAGATACGCAGTATTTT. Translating gives CASSSDSGEETDTQYF.

The J gene is TRBJ1-5, the V gene TRBV6-5, with D maybe TRBD1 (5 bases). Trimming took off 6 bases at V and 4 bases at J, with 13 bases between the two ends. Looked up from germline, CDR1 is MNHEY and CDR2 is SVGAGI. This CDR3 has 14 residues. The CDR3 coding sequence is TGTGCCAGCAGCCCCGACAGTTGGAATCAGCCCCAGCATTTT. Translating it yields CASSPDSWNQPQHF.

The rearrangement joins TRBV19 to TRBJ1-1; no reliable D call. The CDR3 has 16 residues. Trimming removed 0 bases at V and 3 bases at J, with 14 bases between. Germline V gene sequence: CDR1 LNHDA, CDR2 SQIVND (reference sequence). For the CDR3, the DNA is TGTGCCAGTAGTATAGAGGAGGGTGGTGATGACACTGAAGCTTTCTTT. Translation: CASSIEEGGDDTEAFF.

The chain couples TRBV9 to TRBJ2-2; a weak D match, TRBD1 (5 bases). The CDR3 has 13 residues. V was shortened by 4 bases and J by 1 base, with 5 bases between the two germline ends. Germline V gene data show CDR1 as SGDLS and CDR2 as YYNGEE. The CDR3 loop is CASSRGNTGELFF. The CDR3, as DNA: TGTGCCAGCAGCAGGGGGAACACCGGGGAGCTGTTTTTT.

This sequence joins TRBV28 and TRBJ2-7, with TRBD1 matching 7 bases. This CDR3 has 15 amino acids. Germline V gives CDR1 MDHEN, CDR2 SYDVKM. J was trimmed by 2 bases and V by 6 bases; bases with no gene match: 10. CDR3 nucleotides: TGTGCCAGCAGCTATGACAGGGCCCCGGCCTACGAGCAGTACTTC. This translates into CASSYDRAPAYEQYF.

The J gene is TRBJ2-1, the V gene TRBV2, with TRBD1 as a possible D gene (5 bases). Trimming left V 6 bases short and J 9 bases short, with 12 bases between. CDR3 length equals 12 residues. Per germline, CDR1 SNHLY and CDR2 FYNNEI. This CDR3 is CASSVQETEQFF. Here the CDR3 DNA reads TGTGCCAGCAGCGTACAGGAAACTGAGCAGTTCTTC.

The V call is TRBV28, the J call TRBJ1-1; TRBD1 matches 7 bases. The germline V gene encodes CDR1 MDHEN and CDR2 SYDVKM. J was trimmed by 3 bases and V by 2 bases; bases with no gene match: 9. This CDR3 is 16 amino acids long. The CDR3 protein is CASSLHRGSGDTEAFF. For the CDR3, the DNA is TGTGCCAGCAGTTTACACAGGGGCTCTGGTGACACTGAAGCTTTCTTT.

This clone was counted once. The chain has TRBV27 and TRBJ1-6; tentatively, D is TRBD1 (5 bases). Trimming cost V 2 bases and J 5 bases, with 7 bases left between them. Germline V gene data show CDR1 as MNHEY and CDR2 as SMNVEV (reference sequence). The CDR3 consists of 14 residues. In DNA, the CDR3 is TGTGCCAGCAGTTTAAGGGGTGATAATTCACCCCTCCACTTT. Translating it yields CASSLRGDNSPLHF.

V and J are TRBV6-5 and TRBJ1-4, with a tentative D call TRBD1 (6 bases). Trimming took off 6 bases at V and 12 bases at J, with 11 bases between the two ends. The CDR3 is 11 residues long. Germline loops: CDR1 MNHEY, CDR2 SVGAGI. The CDR3 DNA reads as TGTGCCAGCAGATTACAGGGCCAACTGTTTTTT. This gives the protein CASRLQGQLFF.

This chain connects TRBV5-1 to TRBJ1-1, with TRBD1 matching 7 bases. Trimming removed 2 bases from V and 2 bases from J; junction bases left unmatched: 9. Germline V lookup: CDR1 SGHRS, CDR2 YFSETQ. The CDR3 is 16 residues long. CDR3: CASSFQPGQQNTEAFF. As DNA, the CDR3 is TGCGCCAGCAGCTTCCAACCGGGACAGCAAAACACTGAAGCTTTCTTT.

V is TRBV27 and J is TRBJ2-2; D possibly corresponds to TRBD1 (5 bases). The ends were cut back, 4 bases at V and 4 bases at J, with 16 bases in the middle. CDR3 length: 16 amino acids. The germline gives CDR1 MNHEY, CDR2 SMNVEV (reference sequence). The CDR3 spells CASSSGSQATTGELFF. CDR3 DNA: TGTGCCAGCAGTTCAGGGTCACAAGCGACCACCGGGGAGCTGTTTTTT.

This sequence joins TRBV24-1 and TRBJ2-3, with D hard to call. V lost 1 base and J lost 0, with 4 bases in between. This CDR3 region has 14 residues. Per germline, CDR1 KGHDR and CDR2 SFDVKD. Written as DNA, the CDR3 is TGTGCCACCAGTGATTTTCCAAGCACAGATACGCAGTATTTT. Translated: CATSDFPSTDTQYF.

The chain couples TRBV7-8 to TRBJ1-5, with unresolved D. The CDR3 extends over 15 amino acids. V was shortened by 5 bases and J by 0 bases, with 11 bases between the two germline ends. CDR1 is SGHVS, CDR2 FQNEAQ, per germline. CDR3 nucleotides: TGTGCCAGCAGCGGGCGGGATTCTAGCAATCAGCCCCAGCATTTT. Protein: CASSGRDSSNQPQHF.

This rearrangement joins TRBV11-3 to TRBJ2-7; TRBD1 matches 7 bases. Germline CDR1 is SGHNT and CDR2 is YENEEA. The CDR3 runs to 15 residues. V was pared by 4 bases and J by 5 bases, with 11 bases of the junction left unmatched. The CDR3 DNA follows: TGTGCCAGCAGCTCCACCGAGACAGGGACAAACGAGCAGTACTTC. Translating it yields CASSSTETGTNEQYF.

This chain's CDR3 is CATGTGGNEKLFF. The CDR3 nucleotides are TGTGCCACCGGGACAGGGGGGAATGAAAAACTGTTTTTT. The chain carries TRBV2 and TRBJ1-4; 11 bases are a match to TRBD1. Germline CDR1 SNHLY, CDR2 FYNNEI. With V trimmed by 10 bases and J by 5 bases, 3 bases remained unmatched. The CDR3 totals 13 residues. The full variable domain, its missing parts supplied by reference TRBV2 and TRBJ1-4, is EPEVTQTPSHQVTQMGQEVILRCVPISNHLYFYWYRQILGQKVEFLVSFYNNEISEKSEIFDDQFSVERPDGSNFTLKIRSTKLEDSAMYFCATGTGGNEKLFFGSGTQLSVL.

The chain is built from TRBV27 and TRBJ2-2, with 9 bases fitting TRBD2. V was clipped by 10 bases and J by 5 bases; unmatched bases: 11. The CDR3 has 15 amino acids. Looked up from germline, CDR1 is MNHEY and CDR2 is SMNVEV (reference sequence). The CDR3, as DNA: TGTGCCACCTCAAGAGCGGGGGGCCTGACCGGGGAGCTGTTTTTT. This gives the protein CATSRAGGLTGELFF.

The chain combines TRBV19 with TRBJ2-1, with 8 positions matching TRBD1. With 0 bases clipped from V and 6 bases from J, the junction kept 10 bases outside the gene matches. The CDR3 consists of 17 residues. CDR1 is LNHDA and CDR2 is SQIVND in the germline V gene (reference sequence). CDR3 in amino acids: CASSIDGWDRTSNEQFF. Here the CDR3 DNA reads TGTGCCAGTAGTATAGATGGTTGGGACAGGACTTCCAATGAGCAGTTCTTC.

This rearrangement joins TRBV5-1 to TRBJ2-3, with 11 nucleotides matching TRBD2. The length of the CDR3 is 14 residues. CDR1 and CDR2 (germline): SGHRS, YFSETQ. Trimming at V came to 4 bases and at J to 5 bases, leaving 3 bases not matched to a gene. The CDR3 reads CASSRGTSGDTQYF. CDR3 coding DNA: TGCGCCAGCAGCCGAGGGACTAGCGGAGATACGCAGTATTTT.

The rearrangement uses TRBV30 and TRBJ1-1; tentative D call: TRBD1 (5 bases). Germline CDR1 is GTSNPN and CDR2 is SVGIG (reference sequence). V was shortened by 0 bases and J by 5 bases, with 10 bases between the two germline ends. This CDR3 has 13 amino acids. CDR3 protein: CAWSVKAGTEAFF. The CDR3 nucleotides are TGTGCCTGGAGTGTAAAGGCAGGGACTGAAGCTTTCTTT. The full variable domain, rest sourced from reference TRBV30 and TRBJ1-1, is SQTIHQWPATLVQPVGSPLSLECTVEGTSNPNLYWYRQAAGRGLQLLFYSVGIGQISSEVPQNLSASRPQDRQFILSSKKLLLSDSGFYLCAWSVKAGTEAFFGQGTRLTVV.